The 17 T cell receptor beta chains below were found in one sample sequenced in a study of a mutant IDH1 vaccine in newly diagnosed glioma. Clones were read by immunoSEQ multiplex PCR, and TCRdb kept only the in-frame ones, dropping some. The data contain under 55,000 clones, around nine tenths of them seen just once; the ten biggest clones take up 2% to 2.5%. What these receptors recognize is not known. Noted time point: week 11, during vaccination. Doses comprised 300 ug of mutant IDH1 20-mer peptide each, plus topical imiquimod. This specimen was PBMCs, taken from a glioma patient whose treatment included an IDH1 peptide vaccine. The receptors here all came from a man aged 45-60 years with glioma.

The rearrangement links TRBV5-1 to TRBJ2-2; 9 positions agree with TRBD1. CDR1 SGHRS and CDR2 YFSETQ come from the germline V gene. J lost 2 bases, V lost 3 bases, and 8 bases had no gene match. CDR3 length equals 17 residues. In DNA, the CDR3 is TGCGCCAGCAGCTCCGCACGGACAGGGGTTAACACCGGGGAGCTGTTTTTT. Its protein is CASSSARTGVNTGELFF.

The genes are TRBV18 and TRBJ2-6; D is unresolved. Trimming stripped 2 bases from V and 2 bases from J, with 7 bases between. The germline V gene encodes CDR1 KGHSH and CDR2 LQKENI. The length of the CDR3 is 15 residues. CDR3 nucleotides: TGTGCCAGCTCACCAGGGGTAGCTGGGGCCAACGTCCTGACTTTC. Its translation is CASSPGVAGANVLTF.

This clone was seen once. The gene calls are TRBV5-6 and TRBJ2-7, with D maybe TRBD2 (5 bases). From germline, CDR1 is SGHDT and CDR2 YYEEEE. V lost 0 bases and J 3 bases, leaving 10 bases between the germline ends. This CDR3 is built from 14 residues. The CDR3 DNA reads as TGTGCCAGCAGCTTGGAGCCGGGAAACTACGAGCAGTACTTC. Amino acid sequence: CASSLEPGNYEQYF.

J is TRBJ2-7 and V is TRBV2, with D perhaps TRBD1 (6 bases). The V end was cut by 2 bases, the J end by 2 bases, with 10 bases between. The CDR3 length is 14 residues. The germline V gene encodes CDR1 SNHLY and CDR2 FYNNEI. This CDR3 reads CASSESHRAYEQYF. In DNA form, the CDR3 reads TGTGCCAGCAGTGAATCCCACAGGGCCTACGAGCAGTACTTC. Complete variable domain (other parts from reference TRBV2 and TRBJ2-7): EPEVTQTPSHQVTQMGQEVILRCVPISNHLYFYWYRQILGQKVEFLVSFYNNEISEKSEIFDDQFSVERPDGSNFTLKIRSTKLEDSAMYFCASSESHRAYEQYFGPGTRLTVT.

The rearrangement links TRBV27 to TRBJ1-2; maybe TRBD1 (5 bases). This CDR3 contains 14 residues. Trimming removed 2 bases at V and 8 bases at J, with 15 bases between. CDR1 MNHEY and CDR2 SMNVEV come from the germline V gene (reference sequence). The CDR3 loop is CASSLGQGIQGYTF. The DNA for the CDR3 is TGTGCCAGCAGTTTAGGCCAGGGAATTCAGGGCTACACCTTC.

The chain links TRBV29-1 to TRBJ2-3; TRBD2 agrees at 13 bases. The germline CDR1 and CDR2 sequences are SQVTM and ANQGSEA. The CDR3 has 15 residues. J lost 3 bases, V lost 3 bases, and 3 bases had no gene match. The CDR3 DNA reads TGCAGCGTTGACCCGACTAGCGGGGGGACAGATACGCAGTATTTT. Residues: CSVDPTSGGTDTQYF.

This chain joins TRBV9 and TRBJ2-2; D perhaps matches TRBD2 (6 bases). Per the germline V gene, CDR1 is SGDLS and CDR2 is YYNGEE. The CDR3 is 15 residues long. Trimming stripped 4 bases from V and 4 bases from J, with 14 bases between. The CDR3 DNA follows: TGTGCCAGCAGCCAGCGGAGTAGCGGCACCGGGGAGCTGTTTTTT. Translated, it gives CASSQRSSGTGELFF.

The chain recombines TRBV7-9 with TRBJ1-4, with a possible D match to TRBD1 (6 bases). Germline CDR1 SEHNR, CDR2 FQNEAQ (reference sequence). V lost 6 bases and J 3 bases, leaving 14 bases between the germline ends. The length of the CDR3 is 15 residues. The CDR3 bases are TGTGCCAGCAGTCGTACAGGGTCCCCTAATGAAAAACTGTTTTTT. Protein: CASSRTGSPNEKLFF. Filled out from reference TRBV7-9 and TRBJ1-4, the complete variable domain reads DTGVSQNPRHKITKRGQNVTFRCDPISEHNRLYWYRQTLGQGPEFLTYFQNEAQLEKSRLLSDRFSAERPKGSFSTLEIQRTEQGDSAMYLCASSRTGSPNEKLFFGSGTQLSVL.

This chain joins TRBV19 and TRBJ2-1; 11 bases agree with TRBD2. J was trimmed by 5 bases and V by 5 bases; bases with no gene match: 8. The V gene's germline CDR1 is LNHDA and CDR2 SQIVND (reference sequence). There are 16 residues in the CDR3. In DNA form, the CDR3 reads TGTGCCAGTAGTGCATTGACTAGCGGGAAGAACAATGAGCAGTTCTTC. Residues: CASSALTSGKNNEQFF.

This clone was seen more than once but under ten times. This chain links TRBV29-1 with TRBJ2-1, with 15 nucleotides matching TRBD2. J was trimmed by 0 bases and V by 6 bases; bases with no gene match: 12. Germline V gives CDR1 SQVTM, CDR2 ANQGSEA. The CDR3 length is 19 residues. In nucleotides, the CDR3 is TGCAGCGTCCAGGGTGGACTAGCGGGAGGGGGTGGCTCCTACAATGAGCAGTTCTTC. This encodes CSVQGGLAGGGGSYNEQFF.

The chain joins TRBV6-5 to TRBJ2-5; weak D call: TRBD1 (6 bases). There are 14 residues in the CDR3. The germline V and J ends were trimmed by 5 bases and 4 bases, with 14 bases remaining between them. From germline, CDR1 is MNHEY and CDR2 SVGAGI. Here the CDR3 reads CASSTPVGAETQYF. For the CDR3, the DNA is TGTGCCAGCAGTACCCCGGTGGGGGCAGAGACCCAGTACTTC.

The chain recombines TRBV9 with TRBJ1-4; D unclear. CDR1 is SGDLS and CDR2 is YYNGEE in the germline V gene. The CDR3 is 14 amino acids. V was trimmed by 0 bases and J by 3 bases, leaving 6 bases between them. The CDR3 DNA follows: TGTGCCAGCAGCGTAGGCTTGGCTAATGAAAAACTGTTTTTT. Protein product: CASSVGLANEKLFF.

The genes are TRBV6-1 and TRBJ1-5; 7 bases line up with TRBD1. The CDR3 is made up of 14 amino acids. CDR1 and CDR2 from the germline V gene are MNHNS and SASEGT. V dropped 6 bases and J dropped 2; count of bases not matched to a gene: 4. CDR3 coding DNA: TGTGCCAGCAGGACAGGGATCCGCAATCAGCCCCAGCATTTT. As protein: CASRTGIRNQPQHF.

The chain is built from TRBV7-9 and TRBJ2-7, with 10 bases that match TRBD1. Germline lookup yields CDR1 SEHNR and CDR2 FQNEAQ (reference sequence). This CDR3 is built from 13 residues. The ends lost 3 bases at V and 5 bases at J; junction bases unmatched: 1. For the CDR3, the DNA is TGTGCCAGCAGCTTGGGACAGGGGAACGAGCAGTACTTC. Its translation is CASSLGQGNEQYF.

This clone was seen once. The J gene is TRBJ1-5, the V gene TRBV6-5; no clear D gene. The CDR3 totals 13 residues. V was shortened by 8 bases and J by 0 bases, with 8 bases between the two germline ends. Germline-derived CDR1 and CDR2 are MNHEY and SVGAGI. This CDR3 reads CASGHDSNQPQHF. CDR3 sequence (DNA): TGTGCCAGCGGCCATGATAGCAATCAGCCCCAGCATTTT.

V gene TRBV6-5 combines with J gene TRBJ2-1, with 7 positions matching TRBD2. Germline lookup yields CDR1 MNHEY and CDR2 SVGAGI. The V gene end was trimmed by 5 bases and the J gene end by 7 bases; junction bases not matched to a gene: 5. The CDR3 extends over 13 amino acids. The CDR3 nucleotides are TGTGCCAGCAGTCGGGGACTATGGAATGAGCAGTTCTTC. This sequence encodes CASSRGLWNEQFF.

The CDR3 loop is CASSSLAGDNTGELFF. The DNA for the CDR3 is TGCGCCAGCAGTTCACTGGCGGGGGACAACACCGGGGAGCTGTTTTTT. This chain joins TRBV5-1 and TRBJ2-2; 7 bases map to TRBD2. Trimming at V came to 5 bases and at J to 2 bases, leaving 9 bases not matched to a gene. Per the germline V gene, CDR1 is SGHRS and CDR2 is YFSETQ. CDR3 length: 16 amino acids.